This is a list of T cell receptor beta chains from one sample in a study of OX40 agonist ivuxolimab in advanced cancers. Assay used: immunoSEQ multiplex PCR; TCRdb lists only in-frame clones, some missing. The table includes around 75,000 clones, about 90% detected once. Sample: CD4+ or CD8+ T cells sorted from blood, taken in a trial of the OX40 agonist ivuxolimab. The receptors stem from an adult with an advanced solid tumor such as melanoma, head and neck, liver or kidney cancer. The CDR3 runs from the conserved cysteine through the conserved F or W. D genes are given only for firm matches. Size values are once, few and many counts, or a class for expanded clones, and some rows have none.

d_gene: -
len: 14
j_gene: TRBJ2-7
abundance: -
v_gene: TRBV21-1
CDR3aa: CASSKAQGNYEQYF
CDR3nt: TGTGCCAGCAGCAAAGCGCAGGGGAACTACGAGCAGTACTTC

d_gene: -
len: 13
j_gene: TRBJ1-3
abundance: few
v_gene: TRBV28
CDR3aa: CASSPTGGRPLYF
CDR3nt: TGTGCCAGCAGCCCTACGGGTGGCAGGCCCCTATATTTT

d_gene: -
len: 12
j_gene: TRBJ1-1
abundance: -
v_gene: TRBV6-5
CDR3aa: CASSPTGTEAFF
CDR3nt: TGTGCCAGCAGCCCTACGGGAACTGAAGCTTTCTTT

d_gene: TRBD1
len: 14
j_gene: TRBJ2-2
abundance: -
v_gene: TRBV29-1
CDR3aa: CSVQRGQDTGELFF
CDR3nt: TGCAGCGTTCAAAGGGGGCAGGACACCGGGGAGCTGTTTTTT

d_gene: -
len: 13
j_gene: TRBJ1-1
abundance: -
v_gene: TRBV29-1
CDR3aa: CSVARDINTEAFF
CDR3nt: TGCAGCGTTGCAAGGGACATCAACACTGAAGCTTTCTTT

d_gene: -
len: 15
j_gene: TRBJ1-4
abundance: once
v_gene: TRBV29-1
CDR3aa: CSVERTAATNEKLFF
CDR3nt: TGCAGCGTTGAGCGGACGGCTGCAACTAATGAAAAACTGTTTTTT

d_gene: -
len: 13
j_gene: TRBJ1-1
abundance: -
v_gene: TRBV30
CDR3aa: CAWSFRGNTEAFF
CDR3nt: TGTGCCTGGAGTTTTAGGGGGAACACTGAAGCTTTCTTT

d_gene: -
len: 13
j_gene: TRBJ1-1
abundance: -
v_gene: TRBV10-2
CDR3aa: CASSDRPGTEAFF
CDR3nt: TGCGCCAGCAGTGATCGACCGGGCACTGAAGCTTTCTTT

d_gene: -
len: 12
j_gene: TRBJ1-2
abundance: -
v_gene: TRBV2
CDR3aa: CASSEEVYGYTF
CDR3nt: TGTGCCAGCAGTGAAGAAGTTTATGGCTACACCTTC

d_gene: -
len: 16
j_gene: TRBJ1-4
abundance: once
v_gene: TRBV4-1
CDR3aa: CASSQDRGVGNEKLFF
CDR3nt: TGCGCCAGCAGCCAAGACCGGGGCGTGGGTAATGAAAAACTGTTTTTT

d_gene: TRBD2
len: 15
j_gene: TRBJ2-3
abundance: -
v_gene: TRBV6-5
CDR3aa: CASGFGTSGRDTQYF
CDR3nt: TGTGCCAGCGGTTTTGGGACTAGCGGGAGGGATACGCAGTATTTT

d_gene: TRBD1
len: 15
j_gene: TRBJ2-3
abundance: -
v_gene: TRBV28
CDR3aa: CASSPGDRGTDTQYF
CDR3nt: TGTGCCAGCAGTCCCGGGGACAGGGGGACAGATACGCAGTATTTT

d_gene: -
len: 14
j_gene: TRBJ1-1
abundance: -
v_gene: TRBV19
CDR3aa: CASTPPRQDPRAFF
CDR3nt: TGTGCCAGTACCCCCCCGAGGCAGGACCCGCGAGCTTTCTTT

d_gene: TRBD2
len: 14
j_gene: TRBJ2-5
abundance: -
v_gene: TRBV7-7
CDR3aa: CASSSGLARGAQYF
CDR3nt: TGTGCTAGCAGCTCTGGACTAGCGAGAGGGGCCCAGTACTTC

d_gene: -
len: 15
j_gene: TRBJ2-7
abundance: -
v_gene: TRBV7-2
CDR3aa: CASSLVAGPSYEQYF
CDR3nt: TGTGCCAGCAGCTTGGTAGCAGGTCCAAGCTACGAGCAGTACTTC

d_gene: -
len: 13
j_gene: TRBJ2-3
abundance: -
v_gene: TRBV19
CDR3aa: CASSIERTDTQYF
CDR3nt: TGTGCCAGTAGTATAGAGCGCACAGATACGCAGTATTTT

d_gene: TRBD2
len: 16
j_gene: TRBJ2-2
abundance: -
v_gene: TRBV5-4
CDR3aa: CASSLVASGGAGELFF
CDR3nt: TGTGCCAGCAGCTTGGTGGCTAGCGGGGGAGCCGGGGAGCTGTTTTTT

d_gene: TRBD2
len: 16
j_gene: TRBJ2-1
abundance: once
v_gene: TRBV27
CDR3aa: CASSSVAGGPYNEQFF
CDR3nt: TGTGCCAGCAGTTCTGTAGCGGGAGGGCCCTATAATGAGCAGTTCTTC

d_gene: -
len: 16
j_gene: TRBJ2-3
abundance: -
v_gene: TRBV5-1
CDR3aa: CASSLAAGRGTDTQYF
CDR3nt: TGCGCCAGCAGCTTGGCGGCAGGGCGAGGAACAGATACGCAGTATTTT

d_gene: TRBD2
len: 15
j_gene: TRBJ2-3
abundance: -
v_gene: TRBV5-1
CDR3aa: CASSLSGGGTDTQYF
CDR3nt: TGCGCCAGCAGCTTGAGCGGGGGGGGCACAGATACGCAGTATTTT

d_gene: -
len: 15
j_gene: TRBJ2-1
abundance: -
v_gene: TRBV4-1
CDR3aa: CASSPGPGPSNEQFF
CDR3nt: TGCGCCAGCAGCCCCGGACCGGGACCCAGCAATGAGCAGTTCTTC

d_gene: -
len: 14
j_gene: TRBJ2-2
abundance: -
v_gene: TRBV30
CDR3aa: CAWKGVWDTGELFF
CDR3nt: TGTGCCTGGAAAGGCGTGTGGGACACCGGGGAGCTGTTTTTT

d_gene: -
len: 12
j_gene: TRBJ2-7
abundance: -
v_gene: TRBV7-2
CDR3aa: CASSLESYEQYF
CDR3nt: TGTGCCAGCAGCTTAGAGTCCTACGAGCAGTACTTC

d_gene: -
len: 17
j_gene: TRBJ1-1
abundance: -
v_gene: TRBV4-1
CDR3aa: CASSQDINRPGDTEAFF
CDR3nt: TGCGCCAGCAGCCAAGATATTAACCGCCCAGGGGACACTGAAGCTTTCTTT

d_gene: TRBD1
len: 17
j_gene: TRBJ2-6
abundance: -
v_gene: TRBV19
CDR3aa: CASTRTGALSGANVLTF
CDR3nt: TGTGCCAGCACACGGACAGGGGCCCTCTCTGGGGCCAACGTCCTGACTTTC

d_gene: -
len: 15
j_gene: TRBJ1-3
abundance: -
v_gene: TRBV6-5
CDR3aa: CASSTGYARGNTIYF
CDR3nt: TGTGCCAGCAGCACAGGGTACGCGCGGGGAAACACCATATATTTT

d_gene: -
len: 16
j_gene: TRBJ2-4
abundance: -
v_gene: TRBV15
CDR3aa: CATSRDRSLAKNIQYF
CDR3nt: TGTGCCACCAGCAGAGATCGCTCGTTAGCCAAAAACATTCAGTACTTC

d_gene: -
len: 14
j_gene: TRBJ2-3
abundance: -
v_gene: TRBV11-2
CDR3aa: CASSPAGVIDTQYF
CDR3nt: TGTGCCAGCAGCCCCGCCGGGGTAATAGATACGCAGTATTTT

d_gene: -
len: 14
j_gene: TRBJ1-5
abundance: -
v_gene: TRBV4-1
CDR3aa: CASSQESTNQPQHF
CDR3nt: TGCGCCAGCAGCCAAGAGAGTACTAATCAGCCCCAGCATTTT

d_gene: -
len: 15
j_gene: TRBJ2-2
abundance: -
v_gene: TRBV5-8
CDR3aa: CASSGRGLNTGELFF
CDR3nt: TGTGCCAGCTCCGGTCGGGGGTTGAACACCGGGGAGCTGTTTTTT

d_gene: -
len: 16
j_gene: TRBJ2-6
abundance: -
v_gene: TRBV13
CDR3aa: CASSLYTGTGANVLTF
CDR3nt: TGTGCCAGCAGCTTATACACAGGTACTGGGGCCAACGTCCTGACTTTC

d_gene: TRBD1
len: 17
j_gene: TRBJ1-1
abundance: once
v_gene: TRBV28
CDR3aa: CASSLGTWTGKNTEAFF
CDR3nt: TGTGCCAGCAGTTTAGGGACCTGGACAGGAAAGAACACTGAAGCTTTCTTT

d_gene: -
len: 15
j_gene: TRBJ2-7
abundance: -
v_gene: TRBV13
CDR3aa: CASSRSGETLGKQYF
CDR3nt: TGTGCCAGCAGCCGTTCAGGGGAAACTCTCGGGAAGCAGTACTTC

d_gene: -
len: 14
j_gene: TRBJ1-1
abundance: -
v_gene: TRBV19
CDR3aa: CASSPESYSTEAFF
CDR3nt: TGTGCCAGTAGTCCAGAAAGTTACAGCACTGAAGCTTTCTTT

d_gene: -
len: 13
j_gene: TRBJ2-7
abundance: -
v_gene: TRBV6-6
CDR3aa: CASSFPGQGEQYF
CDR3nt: TGTGCCAGCAGTTTCCCAGGGCAAGGCGAGCAGTACTTC

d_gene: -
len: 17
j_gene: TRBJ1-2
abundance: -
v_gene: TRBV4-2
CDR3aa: CASSQDPLGAGFFGYTF
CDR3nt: TGTGCCAGCAGCCAAGATCCCCTAGGGGCAGGGTTTTTTGGCTACACCTTC

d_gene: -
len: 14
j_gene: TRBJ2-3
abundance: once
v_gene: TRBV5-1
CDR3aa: CASSLGGLTDTQYF
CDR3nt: TGCGCCAGCAGCTTGGGGGGCCTCACAGATACGCAGTATTTT

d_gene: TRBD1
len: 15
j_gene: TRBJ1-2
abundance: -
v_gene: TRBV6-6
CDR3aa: CASSSPGGPNYGYTF
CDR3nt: TGTGCCAGCAGTTCTCCAGGGGGCCCTAACTATGGCTACACCTTC

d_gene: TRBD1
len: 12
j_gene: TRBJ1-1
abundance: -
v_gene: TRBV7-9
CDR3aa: CASSLEGAPGFF
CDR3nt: TGTGCCAGCAGCTTAGAGGGGGCTCCGGGTTTCTTT

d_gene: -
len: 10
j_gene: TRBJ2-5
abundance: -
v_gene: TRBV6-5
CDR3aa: CASKGQTQYF
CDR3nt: TGTGCCAGCAAGGGACAGACCCAGTACTTC

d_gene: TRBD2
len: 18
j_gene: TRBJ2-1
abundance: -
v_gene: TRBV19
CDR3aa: CASIQTGTSGRAKGEQFF
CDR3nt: TGTGCCAGTATACAGACCGGGACTAGCGGGAGGGCGAAAGGTGAGCAGTTCTTC

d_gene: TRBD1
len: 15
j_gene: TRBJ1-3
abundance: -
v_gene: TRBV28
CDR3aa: CASSEGTASGNTIYF
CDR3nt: TGTGCCAGCAGCGAAGGGACAGCCTCTGGAAACACCATATATTTT

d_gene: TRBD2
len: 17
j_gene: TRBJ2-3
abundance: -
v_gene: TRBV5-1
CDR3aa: CASSLAGLAGVTDTQYF
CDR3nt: TGCGCCAGCAGCTTGGCCGGACTAGCGGGGGTCACAGATACGCAGTATTTT

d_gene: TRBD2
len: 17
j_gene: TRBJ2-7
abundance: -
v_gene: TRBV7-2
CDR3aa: CASSLLRTSGSPYEQYF
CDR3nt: TGTGCCAGCAGCTTGCTCCGGACTAGCGGGAGTCCCTACGAGCAGTACTTC

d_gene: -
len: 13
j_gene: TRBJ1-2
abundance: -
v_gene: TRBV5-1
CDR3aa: CASRLQGNYGYTF
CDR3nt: TGCGCCAGCAGACTACAGGGAAACTATGGCTACACCTTC

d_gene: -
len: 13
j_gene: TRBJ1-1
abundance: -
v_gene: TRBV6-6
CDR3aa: CASSYTSSPGAFF
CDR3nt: TGTGCCAGCAGTTATACGTCGTCCCCGGGAGCTTTCTTT

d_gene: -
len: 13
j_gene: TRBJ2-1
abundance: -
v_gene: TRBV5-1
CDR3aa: CASSIRGSNEQFF
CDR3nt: TGCGCCAGCAGCATAAGAGGATCCAATGAGCAGTTCTTC

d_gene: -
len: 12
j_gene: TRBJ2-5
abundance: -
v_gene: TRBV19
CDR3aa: CASSTTGVAQYF
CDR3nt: TGTGCCAGTAGTACGACCGGAGTGGCCCAGTACTTC

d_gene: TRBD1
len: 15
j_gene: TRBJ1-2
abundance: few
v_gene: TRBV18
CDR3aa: CASSPTGATNYGYTF
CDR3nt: TGTGCCAGCTCTCCGACAGGGGCTACGAACTATGGCTACACCTTC

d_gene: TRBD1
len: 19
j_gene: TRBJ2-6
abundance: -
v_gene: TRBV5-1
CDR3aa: CASSWPRDRGISGANVLTF
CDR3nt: TGCGCCAGCAGCTGGCCCCGGGACAGGGGAATCTCTGGGGCCAACGTCCTGACTTTC

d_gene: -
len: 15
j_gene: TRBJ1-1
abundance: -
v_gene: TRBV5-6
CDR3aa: CASSLVAGANTEAFF
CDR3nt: TGTGCCAGCAGCTTGGTTGCAGGGGCGAACACTGAAGCTTTCTTT

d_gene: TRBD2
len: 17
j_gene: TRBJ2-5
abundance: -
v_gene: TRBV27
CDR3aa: CASSLSGGGRWGETQYF
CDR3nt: TGTGCCAGCAGTTTATCGGGCGGGGGGCGATGGGGAGAGACCCAGTACTTC

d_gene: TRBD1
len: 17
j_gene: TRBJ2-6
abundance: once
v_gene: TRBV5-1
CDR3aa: CASSSGTGPSGANVLTF
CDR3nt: TGCGCCAGCAGCTCCGGGACAGGGCCCTCTGGGGCCAACGTCCTGACTTTC

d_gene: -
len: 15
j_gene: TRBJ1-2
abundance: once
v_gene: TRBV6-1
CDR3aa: CASSEKERGYRGYTF
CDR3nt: TGTGCCAGCAGTGAAAAGGAACGGGGTTACAGGGGCTACACCTTC

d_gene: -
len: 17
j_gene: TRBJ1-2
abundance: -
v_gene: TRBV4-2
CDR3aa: CASSQGPSGGINYGYTF
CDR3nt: TGTGCCAGCAGCCAAGGACCCTCGGGGGGCATCAACTATGGCTACACCTTC

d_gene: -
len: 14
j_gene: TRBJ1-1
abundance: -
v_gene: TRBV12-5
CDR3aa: CASGPRSGGTEAFF
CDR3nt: TGTGCTAGTGGCCCAAGGTCGGGGGGCACTGAAGCTTTCTTT

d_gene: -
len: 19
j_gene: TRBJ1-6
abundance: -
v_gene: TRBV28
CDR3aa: CASSPLGAADSIYYSPLHF
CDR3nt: TGTGCCAGCAGTCCACTCGGGGCCGCCGATTCCATTTATTATTCACCCCTCCACTTT

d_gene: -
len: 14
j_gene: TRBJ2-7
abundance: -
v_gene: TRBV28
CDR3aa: CASVQGTLSYEQYF
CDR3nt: TGTGCCAGCGTCCAAGGCACGCTCAGCTACGAGCAGTACTTC

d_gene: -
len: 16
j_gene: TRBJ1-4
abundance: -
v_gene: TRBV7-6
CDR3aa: CASSLSRPGPDEKLFF
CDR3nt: TGTGCCAGCAGCTTAAGTCGTCCAGGGCCGGATGAAAAACTGTTTTTT